The 22 T cell receptor beta chains listed next were all sequenced from one sample in a study of blood T cell repertoires in COVID-19. Method: immunoSEQ multiplex PCR; TCRdb's copy keeps in-frame clones and lacks some. The data show roughly 220,000 clones, with about 88% seen just once and 3% to 3.5% held by the top ten. The specimen sequenced was peripheral blood. Every receptor here comes from a man aged 55 to 70 with acute or convalescent COVID-19.

Of note for this clone: A much larger clone lies one base from this, so it may be a read error. The chain combines TRBV11-1 with TRBJ1-1; TRBD1 agrees at 7 bases. The germline gives CDR1 SGHAT, CDR2 FQDESV (reference sequence). The length of the CDR3 is 13 residues. Trimming took 4 bases from V and 1 from J; bases not matched to a gene: 0. CDR3 sequence (DNA): TGTGCCAGCAGCTGGACAGGGAACACTGAAGCTTTCTTT. It codes for CASSWTGNTEAFF.

V is TRBV6-5 and J is TRBJ2-1; 11 nucleotides align to TRBD2. V was clipped by 8 bases and J by 7 bases; unmatched bases: 10. Per the germline V gene, CDR1 is MNHEY and CDR2 is SVGAGI. The CDR3 contains 15 residues. This chain's CDR3 is CASGHASGGKNEQFF. In DNA form, the CDR3 reads TGTGCCAGCGGACATGCTAGCGGGGGGAAGAATGAGCAGTTCTTC.

V usage is TRBV30 and J usage is TRBJ2-1; D remains unclear. Trimming removed 6 bases from V and 3 bases from J, with 18 bases in between. The CDR3 runs to 15 residues. From germline, CDR1 is GTSNPN and CDR2 SVGIG (reference sequence). The CDR3 spells CACRHWVLDYNEQFF. CDR3 bases: TGTGCCTGCCGACATTGGGTTCTTGACTACAATGAGCAGTTCTTC.

This clone turned up a few times. The chain combines TRBV7-2 with TRBJ1-5; maybe TRBD1 (6 bases). V lost 1 base to trimming and J lost 3 bases, with 10 bases between them. This CDR3 comprises 15 residues. Per germline, CDR1 SGHTA and CDR2 FQGNSA. DNA for the CDR3: TGTGCCAGCAGCTTAGGCAGGGGTACCAATCAGCCCCAGCATTTT. This translates into CASSLGRGTNQPQHF.

J is TRBJ2-2 and V is TRBV11-3; tentatively, D is TRBD2 (7 bases). The ends were cut back, 8 bases at V and 7 bases at J, with 20 bases in the middle. The germline V gene has CDR1 SGHNT and CDR2 YENEEA. The CDR3 sequence is 15 residues long. CDR3 region: CASRNTGGSGGELFF. For the CDR3, the DNA is TGTGCCAGCCGGAATACGGGGGGCAGTGGCGGGGAGCTGTTTTTT. The full variable domain, rest sourced from reference TRBV11-3 and TRBJ2-2, is EAGVVQSPRYKIIEKKQPVAFWCNPISGHNTLYWYLQNLGQGPELLIRYENEEAVDDSQLPKDRFSAERLKGVDSTLKIQPAELGDSAVYLCASRNTGGSGGELFFGEGSRLTVL.

The chain carries TRBV30 and TRBJ2-7; D is unclear. The germline V and J ends were trimmed by 4 bases and 0 bases, with 7 bases remaining between them. In germline, CDR1 is GTSNPN, CDR2 SVGIG (reference sequence). There are 12 residues in the CDR3. CDR3 region: CAWTVNSYEQYF. The CDR3 DNA is TGTGCCTGGACCGTAAACTCCTACGAGCAGTACTTC.

The chain joins TRBV28 to TRBJ2-7; D gene unclear. The CDR3 extends over 11 amino acids. Germline lookup yields CDR1 MDHEN and CDR2 SYDVKM. V lost 6 bases to trimming and J lost 12 bases, with 15 bases between them. CDR3 coding DNA: TGTGCCAGCAGGAATTCCGTAACGGGGTACTTC. The encoded protein is CASRNSVTGYF.

The gene calls are TRBV15 and TRBJ2-4; TRBD2 is a possible D gene (5 bases). The germline V and J ends were trimmed by 4 bases and 1 base, with 11 bases remaining between them. The CDR3 covers 15 residues. Germline-derived CDR1 and CDR2 are LNHNV and YYDKDF (reference sequence). DNA of the CDR3: TGTGCCACCAGCACCCTGGAGGCGGCCAAAAACATTCAGTACTTC. Translated: CATSTLEAAKNIQYF.

Remarks on this clone: Here the CDR3 omits its conserved ending phenylalanine or tryptophan, so a read error is the likely source. No DNA is shown, since the ends of the CDR3 on it are uncertain; the CDR3 is the one TCRdb lists. The chain links TRBV7-3 to TRBJ1-1. Germline lookup yields CDR1 SGHTA and CDR2 FQGTGA. 11 amino acids form the CDR3, both terminal residues included. The CDR3 spells CASSLVQGRAR.

This chain links TRBV5-4 with TRBJ2-3, with D hard to call. V was clipped by 0 bases and J by 4 bases, with 12 bases between them. This CDR3 spans 15 amino acids. The germline CDR1 and CDR2 sequences are SGHNT and YYREEE (reference sequence). The CDR3 loop is CASSLGGTIADTQYF. In DNA, the CDR3 is TGTGCCAGCAGCTTGGGAGGCACGATAGCAGATACGCAGTATTTT.

This sequence joins TRBV5-4 and TRBJ2-7; tentative D call: TRBD1 (5 bases). Per germline, CDR1 SGHNT and CDR2 YYREEE (reference sequence). The CDR3 has 14 amino acids. V lost 0 bases, J lost 5 bases, and 12 bases lay in between. CDR3 in amino acids: CASSLGRAVHEQYF. The CDR3 DNA follows: TGTGCCAGCAGCTTGGGCAGGGCGGTGCACGAGCAGTACTTC.

J is TRBJ2-2 and V is TRBV14; D is possibly TRBD2 (5 bases). Trimming took off 0 bases at V and 1 base at J, with 12 bases between the two ends. The V gene's germline CDR1 is SGHDN and CDR2 FVKESK. The CDR3 contains 17 residues. The DNA of the CDR3 is TGTGCCAGCAGCCAAGACGGTGGACTGTGGAACACCGGGGAGCTGTTTTTT. The encoded protein is CASSQDGGLWNTGELFF.

V usage is TRBV2 and J usage is TRBJ2-4; weak D call: TRBD2 (7 bases). Trimming shortened V by 3 bases and J by 0 bases, and 15 bases separated the two germline ends. The CDR3 totals 17 residues. CDR1 is SNHLY and CDR2 is FYNNEI in the germline V gene. CDR3 protein: CASSDRGAGIAKNIQYF. CDR3 nucleotides: TGTGCCAGCAGTGACCGGGGGGCAGGGATAGCCAAAAACATTCAGTACTTC.

The CDR3 region has the DNA TGTGCCAGCAGCTTATTCCAGGGGGCTGGGGAGAATGAGCAGTTCTTC. Residues: CASSLFQGAGENEQFF. This chain uses TRBV11-3 with TRBJ2-1, with TRBD1 matching over 8 bases. J lost 7 bases, V lost 2 bases, and 10 bases had no gene match. Germline values: CDR1 SGHNT, CDR2 YENEEA. The CDR3 has 16 amino acids.

V gene TRBV5-5 combines with J gene TRBJ1-4; no firm D call. V gave up 6 bases and J gave up 0 bases, with 15 bases separating them. Germline CDR1 and CDR2: SGHKS and YYEKEE (reference sequence). The CDR3 has 16 residues. Here the CDR3 DNA reads TGTGCCAGCACCCCTGCCCGGGGAACAACTAATGAAAAACTGTTTTTT. Translated: CASTPARGTTNEKLFF. The full variable domain, with the rest looked up from reference TRBV5-5 and TRBJ1-4, is DAGVTQSPTHLIKTRGQQVTLRCSPISGHKSVSWYQQVLGQGPQFIFQYYEKEERGRGNFPDRFSARQFPNYSSELNVNALLLGDSALYLCASTPARGTTNEKLFFGSGTQLSVL.

The chain employs TRBV2 and TRBJ1-6; 11 bases map to TRBD1. Germline lookup yields CDR1 SNHLY and CDR2 FYNNEI. This CDR3 is built from 14 residues. V dropped 8 bases and J dropped 7; count of bases not matched to a gene: 4. The CDR3 sequence: CASAGTGGNSPLHF. For the CDR3, the DNA is TGTGCCAGCGCCGGGACAGGGGGGAATTCACCCCTCCACTTT.

This clone has just one count. The chain employs TRBV7-3 and TRBJ2-6, with D perhaps matching TRBD1 (5 bases). The ends were cut back, 2 bases at V and 2 bases at J, with 13 bases in the middle. From germline, CDR1 is SGHTA and CDR2 FQGTGA. The length of the CDR3 is 17 residues. The CDR3: CASSLGATWPGANVLTF. The CDR3 coding sequence is TGTGCCAGCAGCTTAGGGGCGACCTGGCCTGGGGCCAACGTCCTGACTTTC.

The CDR3 coding sequence is TGTGCCACCAGCAGGGATCACAGGGCTGGGGCCAACGTCCTGACTTTC. Its protein is CATSRDHRAGANVLTF. J is TRBJ2-6 and V is TRBV15, with D possibly matching TRBD1 (6 bases). This CDR3 spans 16 amino acids. The germline V and J ends were trimmed by 3 bases and 2 bases, with 11 bases remaining between them. Germline V gene lookup returns CDR1 LNHNV and CDR2 YYDKDF (reference sequence).

In this sample, this clone turned up a few times. This chain uses TRBV20-1 with TRBJ1-1; D is uncertain. This CDR3 spans 16 amino acids. V was shortened by 3 bases and J by 3 bases, with 20 bases between the two germline ends. The germline gives CDR1 DFQATT, CDR2 SNEGSKA (reference sequence). The CDR3 region has the DNA TGCAGTGCTAGTGACGTCAGGCTTTACGTGGACACTGAAGCTTTCTTT. It is translated as CSASDVRLYVDTEAFF.

V is TRBV7-3 and J is TRBJ2-3; D remains ambiguous. In germline, CDR1 is SGHTA, CDR2 FQGTGA. Trimming cost V 1 base and J 3 bases, with 5 bases left between them. The CDR3 has 13 residues. The CDR3 loop reads CASSLIATDTQYF. CDR3 sequence (DNA): TGTGCCAGCAGCTTAATCGCGACAGATACGCAGTATTTT. Using reference TRBV7-3 and TRBJ2-3 for the parts outside the CDR3, the full variable domain is GAGVSQTPSNKVTEKGKYVELRCDPISGHTALYWYRQSLGQGPEFLIYFQGTGAADDSGLPNDRFFAVRPEGSVSTLKIQRTERGDSAVYLCASSLIATDTQYFGPGTRLTVL.

CDR3 nucleotide sequence: TGTGCCAGCAGCATGGGGCCTAGCGGGGGGCGAGGTAGAGAGACCCAGTACTTC. Protein sequence: CASSMGPSGGRGRETQYF. The chain uses TRBV5-6 and TRBJ2-7, with 11 bases that match TRBD2. Gene TRBJ2-5 matches the end of the DNA better, so the J call may be wrong. This CDR3 region has 18 residues. The germline V gene has CDR1 SGHDT and CDR2 YYEEEE.

The chain carries TRBV4-1 and TRBJ2-1; TRBD2 agrees at 7 bases. This CDR3 is built from 15 residues. Germline V gives CDR1 MGHRA, CDR2 YSYEKL. J was trimmed by 4 bases and V by 2 bases; bases with no gene match: 5. CDR3 coding DNA: TGCGCCAGCAGCCAAAGCCCGGGGGGATACAATGAGCAGTTCTTC. This gives the protein CASSQSPGGYNEQFF.